This T cell receptor (beta chain) was captured by sequencing in a study of cytomegalovirus exposure and HLA in healthy donors. Findings of the study overall: Subsequent analysis of the 120 or so validation repertoires found a tendency for first-cohort TCR clusters to co-occur.

About this clone: Its target is not known. Other DNA sequences within the sample encode an identical CDR3.

The donors belonged to the roughly 110-subject validation cohort, separate from the roughly 650-subject first cohort. The CDR3 contains 16 residues. The V gene's germline CDR1 is KGHSH and CDR2 LQKENI. Trimming cost V 0 bases and J 1 base; bases outside gene matches: 3. Libraries were prepared by immunoSEQ multiplex PCR; TCRdb keeps only in-frame clonotypes and omits some of them. The data hold approximately 300,000 clones, with 75% to 90% observed a single time. The sequence derives from a woman between 18 and 30 years old in good health and CMV-seronegative. V usage is TRBV18 and J usage is TRBJ2-3, with 8 bases that match TRBD2. Sequencing used PBMCs. The CDR3 nucleotides read TGTGCCAGCTCACCACCGGCGGGAGGAGGCACAGATACGCAGTATTTT. Protein: CASSPPAGGGTDTQYF. The full variable domain, with the rest looked up from reference TRBV18 and TRBJ2-3, is NAGVMQNPRHLVRRRGQEARLRCSPMKGHSHVYWYRQLPEEGLKFMVYLQKENIIDESGMPKERFSAEFPKEGPSILRIQQVVRGDSAAYFCASSPPAGGGTDTQYFGPGTRLTVL.